These 27 T cell receptor beta chains came from one sample sequenced in a study of molecular identifiers for immune sequencing clone quantification. TCRdb reprocessed the PCR reads via MiXCR and lists one record per CDR3 protein. The repertoire includes approximately 500,000 distinct CDR3 sequences, about a quarter of them detected once, and just over 0.75% sits in the top ten. Material: naive CD8+ T cells from blood, with Jurkat cell RNA spiked in. Indicated subset: FACS-sorted CD8+CD4-CCR7+CD45RA+ naive T cells. The receptors originated from a human donor in good health. Some libraries in this study had Jurkat cell RNA spiked in.

About this clonotype: This sequence may be a read error, since a much larger clone differs from it by one base. V and J are TRBV4-3 and TRBJ2-7; D gene ambiguous. This CDR3 spans 16 amino acids. CDR1 LGHNA and CDR2 YSLEER come from the germline V gene. The CDR3 spells CASSQDHFGRAYAQYF. CDR3 DNA sequence: TGCGCCAGCAGCCAAGATCATTTCGGCCGAGCCTACGCGCAGTACTTC.

The chain recombines TRBV19 with TRBJ1-5; D gene ambiguous. CDR3 length equals 12 residues. The germline gives CDR1 LNHDA, CDR2 SQIVND (reference sequence). CDR3 sequence: CAATSGNQPQHF. The CDR3 bases are TGTGCGGCGACGTCGGGCAATCAGCCCCAGCATTTT.

This clonotype was observed a few times. The CDR3 sequence: CASSSTFQGYLYTEAFF. Written as DNA, the CDR3 is TGTGCCAGCAGTTCTACATTTCAGGGTTATTTGTACACTGAAGCTTTCTTT. The chain recombines TRBV28 with TRBJ1-1; maybe TRBD1 (5 bases). This CDR3 has 17 amino acids. Germline V gene lookup returns CDR1 MDHEN and CDR2 SYDVKM. Between the trimmed V and J ends, which lost 4 bases and 3 bases, there was a span of 21 bases.

V gene TRBV28 combines with J gene TRBJ2-6; 9 bases map to TRBD2. CDR1 is MDHEN and CDR2 is SYDVKM in the germline V gene. This CDR3 comprises 18 residues. With 1 base clipped from V and 0 bases from J, the junction kept 4 bases outside the gene matches. The CDR3 DNA is TGTGCCAGCAGTTTATACCTAGCGGGAACCTCTGGGGCCAACGTCCTGACTTTC. Its translation is CASSLYLAGTSGANVLTF. The entire variable domain, with the rest obtained from reference TRBV28 and TRBJ2-6, is as follows: DVKVTQSSRYLVKRTGEKVFLECVQDMDHENMFWYRQDPGLGLRLIYFSYDVKMKEKGDIPEGYSVSREKKERFSLILESASTNQTSMYLCASSLYLAGTSGANVLTFGAGSRLTVL.

This chain joins TRBV2 and TRBJ2-1; possibly TRBD2 for D (5 bases). CDR1 and CDR2 (germline): SNHLY, FYNNEI. The CDR3 covers 16 residues. The germline V and J ends were trimmed by 1 base and 8 bases, with 18 bases remaining between them. The chain's CDR3 is CASSEVLGPTGDEQFF. The CDR3 nucleotides read TGTGCCAGCAGTGAAGTGTTGGGCCCCACCGGGGATGAGCAGTTCTTC.

Turning to this clonotype: This may come from a read error, since a much larger clone is one base off. The chain has TRBV3-1 and TRBJ2-3; TRBD2 matches at 9 bases. The germline V gene has CDR1 LGHDT and CDR2 YNNKEL (reference sequence). There are 16 residues in the CDR3. CDR3 loop: CASSQDGGLATGTQYF. In DNA form, the CDR3 reads TGTGCCAGCAGCCAAGACGGGGGACTAGCAACAGGTACGCAGTATTTT.

This clonotype was detected only a few times. The chain employs TRBV6-5 and TRBJ2-2; D gene unclear. Trimming removed 8 bases from V and 5 bases from J, with 12 bases in between. The V gene's germline CDR1 is MNHEY and CDR2 SVGAGI. This CDR3 contains 13 residues. In DNA form, the CDR3 reads TGTGCCAGCTTAGAGTGGAAGACCGGGGAGCTGTTTTTT. This gives the protein CASLEWKTGELFF.

This chain joins TRBV20-1 and TRBJ2-3, with TRBD2 as a possible D gene (5 bases). The germline CDR1 and CDR2 sequences are DFQATT and SNEGSKA (reference sequence). This CDR3 has 16 residues. Trimming cost V 0 bases and J 2 bases, with 15 bases left between them. CDR3 nucleotide sequence: TGCAGTGCTAGAGATTTCAGAGCGGCTTACACAGATACGCAGTATTTT. Translation: CSARDFRAAYTDTQYF.

The chain combines TRBV29-1 with TRBJ1-2; a possible D gene is TRBD1 (6 bases). Trimming took off 3 bases at V and 7 bases at J, with 12 bases between the two ends. From germline, CDR1 is SQVTM and CDR2 ANQGSEA. CDR3 length equals 12 residues. The DNA for the CDR3 is TGCAGCGTTGAGGGGACATCGGGTGGCTACACCTTC. Translated, it gives CSVEGTSGGYTF. Filled out from reference TRBV29-1 and TRBJ1-2, the complete variable domain reads SAVISQKPSRDICQRGTSLTIQCQVDSQVTMMFWYRQQPGQSLTLIATANQGSEATYESGFVIDKFPISRPNLTFSTLTVSNMSPEDSSIYLCSVEGTSGGYTFGSGTRLTVV.

Regarding this clonotype: Mismatch with germline at one junction end may stem from a read error. The V and J genes are TRBV19 and TRBJ2-3; D tentatively fits TRBD1 or TRBD2 (6 bases each). CDR1 and CDR2 from the germline V gene are LNHDA and SQIVND (reference sequence). The length of the CDR3 is 15 residues. The CDR3 protein is CARSPRGATTDTQYF. CDR3 in DNA: TGTGCCCGTAGCCCGAGGGGGGCGACCACAGATACGCAGTATTTT.

The V call is TRBV12-3 or TRBV12-4, the J call TRBJ2-7; D tentatively reads TRBD1 or TRBD2 (5 bases each). V was cut by 7 bases and J by 7 bases, with 20 bases left in between. The CDR3 length is 14 residues. The CDR3 nucleotides read TGTGCCAGCACCCGTGTCGGGACGAGCCGTGAGCAGTACTTC. This encodes CASTRVGTSREQYF.

The gene calls are TRBV20-1 and TRBJ2-7; a weak D match, TRBD2 (5 bases). The V gene's germline CDR1 is DFQATT and CDR2 SNEGSKA (reference sequence). V dropped 2 bases and J dropped 1 base, with 12 bases sitting between them. The CDR3 extends over 14 amino acids. CDR3 region: CSARISRTSYEQYF. The CDR3 nucleotides are TGCAGTGCTAGAATTTCACGGACTTCCTACGAGCAGTACTTC.

V is TRBV4-1 and J is TRBJ1-1, with D uncertain. This CDR3 has 17 residues. Trimming took off 0 bases at V and 4 bases at J, with 18 bases between the two ends. Germline CDR1 reads MGHRA; CDR2 reads YSYEKL. This CDR3 reads CASSQDPPGSASTEAFF. Written as DNA, the CDR3 is TGCGCCAGCAGCCAAGATCCGCCCGGGTCCGCGAGCACTGAAGCTTTCTTT.

This clonotype was counted between two and nine times. This chain links TRBV6-2 or TRBV6-3 with TRBJ2-3; 9 bases fit TRBD2. The length of the CDR3 is 16 residues. CDR1 and CDR2 (germline): MNHEY, SVGEGT. The V segment lost 7 bases and the J segment 2 bases; nucleotides outside the gene matches: 10. CDR3 coding DNA: TGTGCCAGCACCCCAGCGGGGGGACTTATCACAGATACGCAGTATTTT. Protein product: CASTPAGGLITDTQYF.

This clonotype was recorded a few times. The chain has TRBV27 and TRBJ1-2; TRBD1 might be the D (6 bases). Germline lookup yields CDR1 MNHEY and CDR2 SMNVEV (reference sequence). The CDR3 is made up of 14 amino acids. Trimming took off 5 bases at V and 1 base at J, with 11 bases between the two ends. The CDR3 coding sequence is TGTGCCAGCAGTACCGGGACATTTAACTATGGCTACACCTTC. Translation gives CASSTGTFNYGYTF.

A few counts support this clonotype. V gene TRBV12-3 or TRBV12-4 combines with J gene TRBJ2-5; perhaps TRBD1 as D (5 bases). There are 14 residues in the CDR3. With 4 bases removed from V and 5 bases from J, the gap between germline ends came to 14 bases. The CDR3 nucleotides read TGTGCCAGCAGTTCCTCACAGGTACAGGAGACCCAGTACTTC. Translating it yields CASSSSQVQETQYF.

V usage is TRBV12-3 or TRBV12-4 and J usage is TRBJ1-2; the D is unclear. V lost 4 bases, J lost 3 bases, and 18 bases lay in between. The CDR3 covers 16 residues. The CDR3 loop reads CASSSSDTAGHYGYTF. The CDR3 nucleotides are TGTGCCAGCAGTTCCTCCGATACCGCAGGACACTATGGCTACACCTTC.

This clonotype was seen only a few times. The rearrangement uses TRBV9 and TRBJ2-7; D may be TRBD1 (5 bases). The V gene lost 4 bases and the J gene lost 4 bases, with 18 bases spanning the gap. The CDR3 extends over 15 amino acids. Germline CDR1 and CDR2: SGDLS and YYNGEE. For the CDR3, the DNA is TGTGCCAGCAGCCCCGCGGACACCCGGCCTTACGAGCAGTACTTC. Its translation is CASSPADTRPYEQYF.

In this sample, this clonotype turned up a few times. The J gene is TRBJ1-1, the V gene TRBV19; TRBD1 matches 8 bases. The CDR3 is made up of 14 amino acids. V shed 8 bases, J shed 2 bases, and the junction held 7 bases outside the gene matches. Germline CDR1 and CDR2: LNHDA and SQIVND (reference sequence). The CDR3 DNA reads TGTGCCAGTCAAAGACAGGGGATCAACACTGAAGCTTTCTTT. This gives the protein CASQRQGINTEAFF.

In this sample, this clonotype turned up a few times. The J gene is TRBJ2-3, the V gene TRBV24-1; TRBD2 matches 7 bases. This CDR3 region has 16 residues. The V gene's germline CDR1 is KGHDR and CDR2 SFDVKD. The ends lost 3 bases at V and 2 bases at J; junction bases unmatched: 7. This CDR3 reads CATSDALAEFTDTQYF. CDR3 bases: TGTGCCACCAGTGATGCCCTAGCGGAGTTCACAGATACGCAGTATTTT.

This clonotype has only a few counts. This sequence joins TRBV20-1 and TRBJ2-2; TRBD2 matches 11 bases. The CDR3 has 15 amino acids. Germline V CDR1 and CDR2: DFQATT, SNEGSKA (reference sequence). The ends lost 3 bases at V and 2 bases at J; junction bases unmatched: 2. CDR3 sequence (DNA): TGCAGTGCTAGCCTAGCGGGGGGCAACACCGGGGAGCTGTTTTTT. Translation: CSASLAGGNTGELFF.

This clonotype was recorded at least ten times. V gene TRBV7-2 combines with J gene TRBJ2-3; D uncertain. This CDR3 comprises 14 residues. V was trimmed by 1 base and J by 6 bases, leaving 11 bases between them. Germline values: CDR1 SGHTA, CDR2 FQGNSA. The chain's CDR3 is CASSLGPFLDTQYF. The DNA for the CDR3 is TGTGCCAGCAGCTTAGGCCCTTTCCTGGATACGCAGTATTTT.

Only a few counts were recorded for this clonotype. This chain links TRBV5-1 with TRBJ2-7; 15 bases are shared with TRBD2. Losses at the gene ends were 0 bases for V and 4 bases for J; bases not matched to a gene: 2. The CDR3 extends over 16 amino acids. The germline CDR1 and CDR2 sequences are SGHRS and YFSETQ. As DNA, the CDR3 is TGCGCCAGCAGCTTGGGGGGACTAGCGGGAGGTTACGAGCAGTACTTC. Protein: CASSLGGLAGGYEQYF.

For this clonotype: Sequence at one end of the junction differs from germline and may be a read error. This rearrangement joins TRBV14 to TRBJ2-3; D gene ambiguous. CDR1 and CDR2 (germline): SGHDN, FVKESK. The CDR3 has 17 amino acids. The CDR3 sequence: CASSPFGEIDSTDTQYF. DNA of the CDR3: TGTGCCAGCAGCCCTTTTGGAGAGATCGATTCCACAGATACGCAGTATTTC. The complete variable domain, with remaining parts taken from reference TRBV14 and TRBJ2-3, reads EAGVTQFPSHSVIEKGQTVTLRCDPISGHDNLYWYRRVMGKEIKFLLHFVKESKQDESGMPNNRFLAERTGGTYSTLKVQPAELEDSGVYFCASSPFGEIDSTDTQYFGPGTRLTVL.

This clonotype came up many times. This chain connects TRBV5-5 to TRBJ1-5, with 7 nucleotides matching TRBD1. Looked up from germline, CDR1 is SGHKS and CDR2 is YYEKEE (reference sequence). The J segment lost 1 base and the V segment lost 4 bases, leaving 11 bases of the junction unmatched. This CDR3 has 17 residues. The CDR3 is CASSAVEGGRSNQPQHF. The CDR3 nucleotides read TGTGCCAGCAGCGCGGTGGAAGGGGGCAGGAGCAATCAGCCCCAGCATTTT.

The V call is TRBV9, the J call TRBJ2-7, with 9 bases matching TRBD1. The CDR3 consists of 15 residues. CDR1 is SGDLS, CDR2 YYNGEE, per germline. Unmatched junction bases numbered 9, after V lost 4 bases and J lost 4 bases. CDR3 residues: CASSTGQGTVYEQYF. In DNA, the CDR3 is TGTGCCAGCAGCACCGGACAGGGGACAGTGTACGAGCAGTACTTC. Drawing the rest from reference TRBV9 and TRBJ2-7, the complete variable domain is DSGVTQTPKHLITATGQRVTLRCSPRSGDLSVYWYQQSLDQGLQFLIQYYNGEERAKGNILERFSAQQFPDLHSELNLSSLELGDSALYFCASSTGQGTVYEQYFGPGTRLTVT.

The chain links TRBV20-1 to TRBJ2-7; tentative D call: TRBD2 (5 bases). CDR1 is DFQATT, CDR2 SNEGSKA, per germline (reference sequence). With 6 bases removed from V and 2 bases from J, the gap between germline ends came to 17 bases. The CDR3 is 14 amino acids. The CDR3 loop reads CSAGEHIRPYEQYF. The CDR3 nucleotides are TGCAGTGCCGGGGAACATATTCGCCCCTACGAGCAGTACTTC.